This TCR beta chain derives from a study of cytomegalovirus exposure and HLA in healthy donors. Produced via immunoSEQ multiplex PCR; TCRdb's table is partial and in-frame only. The table includes about 360,000 clones, 80% to 90% detected once. V lost 4 bases and J 4 bases, leaving 20 bases between the germline ends. CDR3 length: 17 residues. Looked up from germline, CDR1 is MNHEY and CDR2 is SMNVEV (reference sequence). A note on this clone: Its antigen remains unidentified.

Findings and caveats of the study: Around 160 TCR beta chains were listed as cytomegalovirus-associated. The tendency of first-cohort TCR clusters to co-occur in the approximately 110 validation repertoires was the finding of a later analysis. A few chains tied to CMV proved CMV antigen-specific in vitro.

This rearrangement joins TRBV27 to TRBJ2-1, with D possibly TRBD2 on 6 matching bases. Sample: PBMCs. This TCR was recovered from a woman aged 18-30 years in good health and CMV-seronegative. CDR3 DNA sequence: TGTGCCAGCAGTTCCCGACTAGGGCGGGGAATATACAATGAGCAGTTCTTC. Translated: CASSSRLGRGIYNEQFF.